These T cell receptor beta chains were read from a single sample in a study of T cells after yellow fever vaccination. TCRdb independently ran MiXCR on the 5' RACE reads; one entry per CDR3 protein. The sample yields more than 200,000 distinct CDR3 sequences, more than 3.5% seen once. Sample: PBMCs, taken 15 days after the yellow fever booster vaccination. The receptor set was obtained from a young man who received the YFV17D yellow fever vaccine. Each CDR3 is given with its conserved first and last residue. Fields, in order: V gene, D gene, J gene, clone size, CDR3 DNA, CDR3 protein. The D gene is left open where the match is weak. Part of the rows lack a size; the others show once, few, many or a class for expanded clones.

v_call: TRBV5-1
d_call: TRBD2
j_call: TRBJ2-5
clone_size: many
cdr3_nt: TGCGCCAGCAGCTTGGGGATTAGCGGGTACCAAGAGACCCAGTACTTC
cdr3_aa: CASSLGISGYQETQYF

v_call: TRBV21-1
d_call: -
j_call: TRBJ2-2
clone_size: many
cdr3_nt: TGTGCCAGCAGCAATAGGTGGACTTCGAACACCGGGGAGCTGTTTTTT
cdr3_aa: CASSNRWTSNTGELFF

v_call: TRBV5-1
d_call: -
j_call: TRBJ2-3
clone_size: -
cdr3_nt: TGCGCCAGCAGCCCCGGGACCCACACAGATACGCAGTATTTT
cdr3_aa: CASSPGTHTDTQYF

v_call: TRBV4-1
d_call: TRBD1
j_call: TRBJ2-5
clone_size: many
cdr3_nt: TGCGCCAGCAGCCAGCACTCAGGGGGAGAGACCCAGTACTTC
cdr3_aa: CASSQHSGGETQYF

v_call: TRBV5-4
d_call: -
j_call: TRBJ1-2
clone_size: many
cdr3_nt: TGTGCCAGCAGCGGCCAGGGAGGGCCCGACTATGGCTACACCTTC
cdr3_aa: CASSGQGGPDYGYTF

v_call: TRBV12-3/TRBV12-4
d_call: -
j_call: TRBJ1-4
clone_size: many
cdr3_nt: TGTGCCACCGGGGGGAATCGAGAAAAACTGTTTTTT
cdr3_aa: CATGGNREKLFF

v_call: TRBV25-1
d_call: -
j_call: TRBJ1-1
clone_size: many
cdr3_nt: TGTGCCAGCAGGCCCGACCCAGCCACTGAAGCTTTCTTT
cdr3_aa: CASRPDPATEAFF

v_call: TRBV6-1
d_call: -
j_call: TRBJ2-1
clone_size: many
cdr3_nt: TGTGCCAGCAGTGATAGGCTTATTGGGCAGTTCTTC
cdr3_aa: CASSDRLIGQFF

v_call: TRBV7-2
d_call: -
j_call: TRBJ2-7
clone_size: many
cdr3_nt: TGTGCCAGCAGGCCGGCCCATAGCTCCTACGAGCAGTACTTC
cdr3_aa: CASRPAHSSYEQYF

v_call: TRBV20-1
d_call: -
j_call: TRBJ2-3
clone_size: many
cdr3_nt: TGCAGTGCCCCGAATGTCAGGGCATCAGGAGATACGCAGTATTTT
cdr3_aa: CSAPNVRASGDTQYF

v_call: TRBV19
d_call: -
j_call: TRBJ2-5
clone_size: -
cdr3_nt: TGTGCCGTTCGAGCAAGGGAGACCCAGTACTTC
cdr3_aa: CAVRARETQYF

v_call: TRBV20-1
d_call: TRBD1
j_call: TRBJ1-5
clone_size: many
cdr3_nt: TGCAGTGCTAGAGGACAGGGGGGAGATCAGCCCCAGCATTTT
cdr3_aa: CSARGQGGDQPQHF

v_call: TRBV27
d_call: -
j_call: TRBJ1-3
clone_size: many
cdr3_nt: TGTGCCAGACTGACCCTACCCACCTCTGGAAACACCATATATTTT
cdr3_aa: CARLTLPTSGNTIYF

v_call: TRBV12-3/TRBV12-4
d_call: -
j_call: TRBJ2-7
clone_size: many
cdr3_nt: TGTGCCAGCAGTTTATCTGGGATCCACGAGCAGTACTTC
cdr3_aa: CASSLSGIHEQYF

v_call: TRBV5-1
d_call: -
j_call: TRBJ2-1
clone_size: many
cdr3_nt: TGCGCCAGCAGCTTGGATTCCTATGAGCAGTTCTTC
cdr3_aa: CASSLDSYEQFF

v_call: TRBV6-5
d_call: TRBD2
j_call: TRBJ2-1
clone_size: many
cdr3_nt: TGTGCCAGCAGTTACGCGGGGGGGGTCTATGAGCAGTTCTTC
cdr3_aa: CASSYAGGVYEQFF

v_call: TRBV4-3
d_call: -
j_call: TRBJ1-6
clone_size: many
cdr3_nt: TGCGCCAGCAGCCTTAAACAGAATTCACCCCTCCACTTT
cdr3_aa: CASSLKQNSPLHF

v_call: TRBV6-5
d_call: TRBD2
j_call: TRBJ2-5
clone_size: many
cdr3_nt: TGTGCCAGCCAGGCTGTAGCGGGGGGCCGCGGAGGGACCCAGTACTTC
cdr3_aa: CASQAVAGGRGGTQYF

v_call: TRBV20-1
d_call: TRBD1
j_call: TRBJ1-5
clone_size: many
cdr3_nt: TGCAGTGCCGCCGGGACAGGGTCACGTCAGCCCCAGCATTTT
cdr3_aa: CSAAGTGSRQPQHF

v_call: TRBV12-3/TRBV12-4
d_call: -
j_call: TRBJ1-1
clone_size: many
cdr3_nt: TGTGCCAGCAGTTCTTCTACAGGGTACACTGAAGCTTTCTTT
cdr3_aa: CASSSSTGYTEAFF

v_call: TRBV29-1
d_call: -
j_call: TRBJ1-2
clone_size: -
cdr3_nt: TGCAGCGTTCCGGCAGCATCTAACTATGGCTACACCTTC
cdr3_aa: CSVPAASNYGYTF

v_call: TRBV12-3/TRBV12-4
d_call: TRBD1
j_call: TRBJ2-2
clone_size: many
cdr3_nt: TGTGCCAGCAGCGGACAGGGGTCGAACACCGGGGAGCTGTTTTTT
cdr3_aa: CASSGQGSNTGELFF

v_call: TRBV7-3
d_call: -
j_call: TRBJ2-1
clone_size: many
cdr3_nt: TGTGCCAGCAGCCTTAGGACAGATTCCAATGAGCAGTTCTTC
cdr3_aa: CASSLRTDSNEQFF

v_call: TRBV6-5
d_call: -
j_call: TRBJ2-1
clone_size: many
cdr3_nt: TGTGCCAGCAGCCCCCAGGGTAGCCATGAGCAGTTCTTC
cdr3_aa: CASSPQGSHEQFF

v_call: TRBV25-1
d_call: -
j_call: TRBJ1-4
clone_size: many
cdr3_nt: TGTGCCAGCAGTGATCTGGGGGGCGGGAATGAAAAACTGTTTTTT
cdr3_aa: CASSDLGGGNEKLFF

v_call: TRBV12-3/TRBV12-4
d_call: -
j_call: TRBJ1-1
clone_size: many
cdr3_nt: TGTGCCAGTCAAACCCTTCTGGGGACTGAAGCTTTCTTT
cdr3_aa: CASQTLLGTEAFF

v_call: TRBV15
d_call: -
j_call: TRBJ2-1
clone_size: many
cdr3_nt: TGTGCCACCAGCAGAGTTGTCGGGGGCCACAATGAGCAGTTCTTC
cdr3_aa: CATSRVVGGHNEQFF

v_call: TRBV7-9
d_call: TRBD2
j_call: TRBJ2-5
clone_size: many
cdr3_nt: TGTGCCAGCAGCCCACAACCCTGGACTAGCGGGGGCCAAGAGACCCAGTACTTC
cdr3_aa: CASSPQPWTSGGQETQYF

v_call: TRBV7-2
d_call: -
j_call: TRBJ1-2
clone_size: many
cdr3_nt: TGTGCCAGCAGCTTAGACCCAGGGGACGGCTACACCTTC
cdr3_aa: CASSLDPGDGYTF

v_call: TRBV28
d_call: -
j_call: TRBJ2-3
clone_size: many
cdr3_nt: TGTGCCAGCGGGTCAGGTAGTTTGGATACGCAGTATTTT
cdr3_aa: CASGSGSLDTQYF

v_call: TRBV24-1
d_call: -
j_call: TRBJ2-3
clone_size: -
cdr3_nt: TGTGCCACCGAACAGAACGCAGATACGCAGTATTTT
cdr3_aa: CATEQNADTQYF

v_call: TRBV5-1
d_call: -
j_call: TRBJ2-1
clone_size: many
cdr3_nt: TGCGCCAGCAGCTTGGGACAGATCTCCTACAATGAGCAGTTCTTC
cdr3_aa: CASSLGQISYNEQFF

v_call: TRBV29-1
d_call: -
j_call: TRBJ2-1
clone_size: many
cdr3_nt: TGCAGCGTTGAAGGAGGCGGGACTGGCTACAATGAGCAGTTCTTC
cdr3_aa: CSVEGGGTGYNEQFF

v_call: TRBV7-2
d_call: TRBD2
j_call: TRBJ2-1
clone_size: many
cdr3_nt: TGTGCCAGCAGCCCTTGGACTAGCGGGGGGGGTGAGCAGTTCTTC
cdr3_aa: CASSPWTSGGGEQFF

v_call: TRBV23-1
d_call: -
j_call: TRBJ2-1
clone_size: many
cdr3_nt: TGCGCCAGTTGGACTAATTACAATGAGCAGTTCTTC
cdr3_aa: CASWTNYNEQFF

v_call: TRBV29-1
d_call: TRBD1
j_call: TRBJ2-3
clone_size: many
cdr3_nt: TGCAGCGCCTTTGGGACAGGGGGAAGCGGTACGCAGTATTTT
cdr3_aa: CSAFGTGGSGTQYF

v_call: TRBV4-1
d_call: -
j_call: TRBJ2-5
clone_size: many
cdr3_nt: TGCGCCAGCAGCCCACAAGTGGTTGAGACCCAGTACTTC
cdr3_aa: CASSPQVVETQYF

v_call: TRBV2
d_call: -
j_call: TRBJ1-3
clone_size: many
cdr3_nt: TGTGCCAGCAAGCCGGGTTTCTCTGGAAACACCATATATTTT
cdr3_aa: CASKPGFSGNTIYF

v_call: TRBV4-3
d_call: -
j_call: TRBJ2-2
clone_size: many
cdr3_nt: TGCGCCAGCAGCCAAGATGCTGGCAGGGACCCCACCGGGGAGCTGTTTTTT
cdr3_aa: CASSQDAGRDPTGELFF

v_call: TRBV27
d_call: -
j_call: TRBJ1-1
clone_size: many
cdr3_nt: TGTGCCAGCAGTTTTCTCGGAAATTCCCCGAACACTGAAGCTTTCTTT
cdr3_aa: CASSFLGNSPNTEAFF

v_call: TRBV3-1
d_call: TRBD2
j_call: TRBJ2-1
clone_size: many
cdr3_nt: TGTGCCAGCAGCCCTATTAGAAGTAGCGGGGAGTTCTTC
cdr3_aa: CASSPIRSSGEFF

v_call: TRBV6-5
d_call: -
j_call: TRBJ1-5
clone_size: many
cdr3_nt: TGTGCCAGCAGAAAACAGGGTCAGCCCCAGCATTTT
cdr3_aa: CASRKQGQPQHF

v_call: TRBV20-1
d_call: -
j_call: TRBJ2-1
clone_size: many
cdr3_nt: TGCAGTGGAGGGACCGACAATGAGCAGTTCTTC
cdr3_aa: CSGGTDNEQFF

v_call: TRBV12-3/TRBV12-4
d_call: TRBD1
j_call: TRBJ2-1
clone_size: many
cdr3_nt: TGTGCCAGCATCGGGACAGGGCACAATGAGCAGTTCTTC
cdr3_aa: CASIGTGHNEQFF

v_call: TRBV12-3/TRBV12-4
d_call: -
j_call: TRBJ2-2
clone_size: many
cdr3_nt: TGTGCCAGCAGTTGGACATCGAACACCGGGGAGCTGTTTTTT
cdr3_aa: CASSWTSNTGELFF

v_call: TRBV20-1
d_call: TRBD1
j_call: TRBJ2-1
clone_size: many
cdr3_nt: TGCAGTGCTAGAGATCCGGGACAGGGGGGTTACAATGAGCAGTTCTTC
cdr3_aa: CSARDPGQGGYNEQFF

v_call: TRBV5-1
d_call: TRBD1
j_call: TRBJ2-2
clone_size: many
cdr3_nt: TGCGCCAGCAGCACGGGACAGGGTACCGGGGAGCTGTTTTTT
cdr3_aa: CASSTGQGTGELFF

v_call: TRBV29-1
d_call: -
j_call: TRBJ1-1
clone_size: many
cdr3_nt: TGCAGCGTTACAGGTCCGAACACTGAAGCTTTCTTT
cdr3_aa: CSVTGPNTEAFF

v_call: TRBV27
d_call: -
j_call: TRBJ1-4
clone_size: many
cdr3_nt: TGTGCCAGCAGTTTAATGTCCGCCCAAGCGAAGGAAAAACTGTTTTTT
cdr3_aa: CASSLMSAQAKEKLFF